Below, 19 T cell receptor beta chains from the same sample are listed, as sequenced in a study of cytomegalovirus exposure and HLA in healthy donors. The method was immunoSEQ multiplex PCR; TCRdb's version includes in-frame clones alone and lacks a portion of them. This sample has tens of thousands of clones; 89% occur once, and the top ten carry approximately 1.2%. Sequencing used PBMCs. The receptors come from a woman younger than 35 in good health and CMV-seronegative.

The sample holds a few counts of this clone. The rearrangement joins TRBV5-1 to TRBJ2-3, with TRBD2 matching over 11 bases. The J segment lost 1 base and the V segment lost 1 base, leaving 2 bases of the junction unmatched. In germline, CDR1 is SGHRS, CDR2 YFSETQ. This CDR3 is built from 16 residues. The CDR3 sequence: CASSLMGLAGTDTQYF. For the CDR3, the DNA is TGCGCCAGCAGCTTGATGGGACTAGCGGGCACAGATACGCAGTATTTT.

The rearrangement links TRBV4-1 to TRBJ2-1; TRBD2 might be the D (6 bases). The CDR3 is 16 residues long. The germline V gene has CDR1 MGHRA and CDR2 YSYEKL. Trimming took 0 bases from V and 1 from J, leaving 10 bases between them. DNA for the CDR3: TGCGCCAGCAGCCAAGATCCCGCGGGGTCCTACAATGAGCAGTTCTTC. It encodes CASSQDPAGSYNEQFF.

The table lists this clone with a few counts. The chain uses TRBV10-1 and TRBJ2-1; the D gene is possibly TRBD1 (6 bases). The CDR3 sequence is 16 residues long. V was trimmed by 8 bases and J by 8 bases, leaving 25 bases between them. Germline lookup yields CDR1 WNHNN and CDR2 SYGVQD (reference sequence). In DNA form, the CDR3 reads TGCGCCAGCGGGTTCGCTAACAGGGATCAGGGCGATGAGCAGTTCTTC. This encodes CASGFANRDQGDEQFF.

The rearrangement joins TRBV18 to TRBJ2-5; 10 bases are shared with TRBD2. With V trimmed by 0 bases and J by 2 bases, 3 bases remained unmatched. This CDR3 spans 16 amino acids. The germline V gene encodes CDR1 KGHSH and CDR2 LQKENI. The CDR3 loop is CASSPPVTSGQETQYF. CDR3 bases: TGTGCCAGCTCACCACCCGTGACTAGCGGGCAAGAGACCCAGTACTTC. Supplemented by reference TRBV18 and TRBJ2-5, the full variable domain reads NAGVMQNPRHLVRRRGQEARLRCSPMKGHSHVYWYRQLPEEGLKFMVYLQKENIIDESGMPKERFSAEFPKEGPSILRIQQVVRGDSAAYFCASSPPVTSGQETQYFGPGTRLLVL.

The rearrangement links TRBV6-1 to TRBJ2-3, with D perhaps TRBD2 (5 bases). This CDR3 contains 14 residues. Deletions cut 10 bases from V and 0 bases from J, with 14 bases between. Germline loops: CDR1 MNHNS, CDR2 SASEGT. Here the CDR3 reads CATRRGPSTDTQYF. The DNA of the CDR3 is TGTGCCACCAGGCGAGGGCCGAGCACAGATACGCAGTATTTT.

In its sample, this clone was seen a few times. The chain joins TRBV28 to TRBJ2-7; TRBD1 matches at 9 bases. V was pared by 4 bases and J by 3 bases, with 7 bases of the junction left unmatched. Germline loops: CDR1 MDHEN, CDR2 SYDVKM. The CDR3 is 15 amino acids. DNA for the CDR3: TGTGCCAGCAGTTCGGACAGGGGCGCGGGCTACGAGCAGTACTTC. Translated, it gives CASSSDRGAGYEQYF.

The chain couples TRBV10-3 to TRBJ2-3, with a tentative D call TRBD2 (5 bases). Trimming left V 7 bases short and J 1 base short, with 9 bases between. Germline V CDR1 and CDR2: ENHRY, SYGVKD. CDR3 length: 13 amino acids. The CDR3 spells CAIKLAGTDTQYF. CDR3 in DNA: TGTGCCATCAAGCTAGCTGGCACAGATACGCAGTATTTT.

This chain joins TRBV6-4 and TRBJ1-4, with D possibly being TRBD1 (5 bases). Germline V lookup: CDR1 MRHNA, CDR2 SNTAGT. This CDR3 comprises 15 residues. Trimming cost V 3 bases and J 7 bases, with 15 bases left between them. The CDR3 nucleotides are TGTGCCAGCAGTGAGGGGGACTCCCCCGTTGAAAAACTGTTTTTT. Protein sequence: CASSEGDSPVEKLFF.

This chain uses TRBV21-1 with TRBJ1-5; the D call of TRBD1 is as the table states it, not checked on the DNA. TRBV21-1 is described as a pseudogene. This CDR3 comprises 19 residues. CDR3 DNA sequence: TGTGCCAGCAGCCTACATCGGGGACAGGGAAGGGAGGGAAATCAGCCCCAGCATTTT. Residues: CASSLHRGQGREGNQPQHF.

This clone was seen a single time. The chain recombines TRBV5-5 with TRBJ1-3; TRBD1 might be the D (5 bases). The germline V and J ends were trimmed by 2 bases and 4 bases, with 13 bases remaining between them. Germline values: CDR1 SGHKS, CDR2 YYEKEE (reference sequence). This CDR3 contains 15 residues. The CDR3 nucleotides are TGTGCCAGCAGCTTCTTACCAGGGTCCGGAAACACCATATATTTT. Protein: CASSFLPGSGNTIYF.

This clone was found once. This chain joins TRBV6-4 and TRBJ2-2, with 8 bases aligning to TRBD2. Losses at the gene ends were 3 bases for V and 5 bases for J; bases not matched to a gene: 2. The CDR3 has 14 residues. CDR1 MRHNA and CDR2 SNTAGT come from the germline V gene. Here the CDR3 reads CASSEGTRTGELFF. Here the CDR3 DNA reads TGTGCCAGCAGTGAAGGGACTAGGACCGGGGAGCTGTTTTTT.

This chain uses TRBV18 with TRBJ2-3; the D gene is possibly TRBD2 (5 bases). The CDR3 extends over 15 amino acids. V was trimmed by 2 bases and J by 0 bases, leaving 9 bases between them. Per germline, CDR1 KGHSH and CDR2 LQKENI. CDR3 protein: CASSPIASSTDTQYF. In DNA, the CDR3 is TGTGCCAGCTCACCAATAGCGTCTAGCACAGATACGCAGTATTTT.

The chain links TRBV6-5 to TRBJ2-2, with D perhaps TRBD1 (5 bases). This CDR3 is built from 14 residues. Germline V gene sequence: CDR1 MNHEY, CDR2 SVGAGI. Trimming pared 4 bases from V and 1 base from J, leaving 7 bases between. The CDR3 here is CASSSGQNTGELFF. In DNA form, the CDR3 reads TGTGCCAGCAGTTCCGGACAGAACACCGGGGAGCTGTTTTTT.

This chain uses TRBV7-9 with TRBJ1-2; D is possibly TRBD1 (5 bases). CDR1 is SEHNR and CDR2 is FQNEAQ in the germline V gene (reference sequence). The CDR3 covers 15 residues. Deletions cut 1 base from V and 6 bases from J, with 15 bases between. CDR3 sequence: CASSLGWAGVDGYTF. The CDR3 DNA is TGTGCCAGCAGCTTAGGTTGGGCGGGGGTTGATGGCTACACCTTC.

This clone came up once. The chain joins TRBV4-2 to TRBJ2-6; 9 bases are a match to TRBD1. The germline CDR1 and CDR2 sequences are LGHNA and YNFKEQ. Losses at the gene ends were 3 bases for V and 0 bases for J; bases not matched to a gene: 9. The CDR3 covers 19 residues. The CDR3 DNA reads TGTGCCAGCAGCCAGCACAGGGGGCGAATAGACTCTGGGGCCAACGTCCTGACTTTC. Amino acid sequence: CASSQHRGRIDSGANVLTF.

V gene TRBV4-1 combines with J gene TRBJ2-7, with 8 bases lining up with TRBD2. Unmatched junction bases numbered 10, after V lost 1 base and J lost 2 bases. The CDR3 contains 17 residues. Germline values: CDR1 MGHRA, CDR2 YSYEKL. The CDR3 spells CASSQVASSGSPYEQYF. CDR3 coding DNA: TGCGCCAGCAGCCAAGTTGCCTCTAGCGGGTCCCCCTACGAGCAGTACTTC.

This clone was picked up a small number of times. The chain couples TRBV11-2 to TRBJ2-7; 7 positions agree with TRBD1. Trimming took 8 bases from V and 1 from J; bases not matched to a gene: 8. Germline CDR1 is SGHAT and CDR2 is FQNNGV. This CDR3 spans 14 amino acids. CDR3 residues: CASRDSRRSYEQYF. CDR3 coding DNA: TGTGCCAGCCGGGACAGTCGGCGATCCTACGAGCAGTACTTC.

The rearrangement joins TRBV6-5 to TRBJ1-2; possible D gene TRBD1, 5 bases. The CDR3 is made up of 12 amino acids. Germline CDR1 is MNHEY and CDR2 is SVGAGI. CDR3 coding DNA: TGTGCTGGGGGGGAGCCATGGTTTGGCTACACCTTC. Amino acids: CAGGEPWFGYTF.

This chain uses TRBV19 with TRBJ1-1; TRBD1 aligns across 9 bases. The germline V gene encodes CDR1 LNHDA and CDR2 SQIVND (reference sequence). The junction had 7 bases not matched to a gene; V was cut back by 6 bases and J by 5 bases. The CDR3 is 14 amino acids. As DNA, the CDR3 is TGTGCCAGTAGCCTGGACAGGGGTGGGACTGAAGCTTTCTTT. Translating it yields CASSLDRGGTEAFF.